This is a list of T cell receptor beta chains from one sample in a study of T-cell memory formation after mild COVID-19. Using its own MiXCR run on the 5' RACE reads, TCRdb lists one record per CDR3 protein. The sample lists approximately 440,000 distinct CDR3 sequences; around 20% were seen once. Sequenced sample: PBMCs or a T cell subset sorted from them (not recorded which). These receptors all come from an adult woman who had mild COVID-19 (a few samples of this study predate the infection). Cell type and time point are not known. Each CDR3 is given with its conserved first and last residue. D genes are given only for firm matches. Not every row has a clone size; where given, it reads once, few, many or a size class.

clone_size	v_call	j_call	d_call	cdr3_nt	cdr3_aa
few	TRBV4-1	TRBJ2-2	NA	TGCGCCAGCAGCCAAGAGACCACCACCGGGGAGCTGTTTTTT	CASSQETTTGELFF
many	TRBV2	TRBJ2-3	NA	TGTGCCAGCAGTGGGTCGGGAACCTTGGGTACGCAGTATTTT	CASSGSGTLGTQYF
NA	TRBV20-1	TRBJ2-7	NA	TGCAGTGCTAGGGGACTGCATCGCGAGCAGTACTTC	CSARGLHREQYF
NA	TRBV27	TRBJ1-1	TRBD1	TGTGCCAGCAGTCGACGGACAGGGAGGAACACTGAAGCTTTCTTT	CASSRRTGRNTEAFF
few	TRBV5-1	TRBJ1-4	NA	TGCGCCAGCAGCTTGTCCCCGACAGCAACTAATGAAAAACTGTTTTTT	CASSLSPTATNEKLFF
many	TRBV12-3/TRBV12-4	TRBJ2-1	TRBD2	TGTGCCAGCATCCCCTGGGGGGGATCCTACAATGAGCAGTTCTTC	CASIPWGGSYNEQFF
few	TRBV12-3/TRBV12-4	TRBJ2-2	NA	TGTGCCAGCAGTGAACTAGGGGTCCTCGCGAACACCGGGGAGCTGTTTTTT	CASSELGVLANTGELFF
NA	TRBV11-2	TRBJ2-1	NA	TGTGCCAGCAGCTTGAATCGGGACTCCTACAATGAGCAGTTCTTC	CASSLNRDSYNEQFF
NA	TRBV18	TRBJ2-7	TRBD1	TGTGCCAGCTCACCGCAAGACAGGGGTGCCGCCCACGAGCAGTACTTC	CASSPQDRGAAHEQYF
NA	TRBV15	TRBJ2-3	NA	TGTGCCACCAGCAGAGAGCCAGATACGCAGTATTTT	CATSREPDTQYF
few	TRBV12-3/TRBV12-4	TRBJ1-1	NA	TGTGCCAGCAGTTTCGGGACCAAAGCTTTCTTT	CASSFGTKAFF
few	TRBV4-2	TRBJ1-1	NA	TGTGCCAGCAGCCCGGGGCAGGGATCGGGTTACACTGAAGCTTTCTTT	CASSPGQGSGYTEAFF
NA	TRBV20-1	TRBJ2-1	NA	TGCAGTGAAAAGACAGGACCCAGGCACAGTGAGCAGTTCTTC	CSEKTGPRHSEQFF
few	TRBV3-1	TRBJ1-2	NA	TGTGCCAGCAGCCGTGAGACCAGCCTACGATCTAACTATGGCTACACCTTC	CASSRETSLRSNYGYTF
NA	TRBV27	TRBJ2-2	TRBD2	TGTGCCAGCAGTCCACATAGCGGGAGGTCCACCGGGGAGCTGTTTTTT	CASSPHSGRSTGELFF
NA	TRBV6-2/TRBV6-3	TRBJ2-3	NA	TGTGCCAGCACCGATCCGGAGGAAGGTATCACAGATACGCAGTATTTT	CASTDPEEGITDTQYF
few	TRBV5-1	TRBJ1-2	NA	TGCGCCAGCAGCTGGACGGGAGCTAACTATGGCTACACCTTC	CASSWTGANYGYTF
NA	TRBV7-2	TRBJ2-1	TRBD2	TGTGCCAGCAGCTTAGAGCTAGCGGGAGACAATGAGCAGTTCTTC	CASSLELAGDNEQFF
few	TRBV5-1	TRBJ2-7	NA	TGCGCCAGCAGCTACCGGGACGGACCCTACGAGCAGTACTTC	CASSYRDGPYEQYF
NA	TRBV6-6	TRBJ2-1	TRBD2	TGTGCCAGCAGAGGGACTAGCGGGTCCTACAATGAGCAGTTCTTC	CASRGTSGSYNEQFF
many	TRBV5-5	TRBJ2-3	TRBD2	TGTGCCAGCAGACCTATAGCGGGGACAGATACGCAGTATTTT	CASRPIAGTDTQYF
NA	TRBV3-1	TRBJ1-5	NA	TGTGCCAGCAGCCCCTCAAACACAAATCAGCCCCAGCATTTT	CASSPSNTNQPQHF
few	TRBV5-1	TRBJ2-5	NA	TGCGCCAGCAGCTTGGGAGGGGATGGAGAGACCCAGTACTTC	CASSLGGDGETQYF
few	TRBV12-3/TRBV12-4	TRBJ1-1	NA	TGTGCCAGCAGTTCCTTCACCACCCCGGACTGGGGATGGACCCAAGCTTTCTTT	CASSSFTTPDWGWTQAFF
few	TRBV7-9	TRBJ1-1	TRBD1	TGTGCCAGCAGCTCCCCGGACAGGGTCAACACTGAAGCTTTCTTT	CASSSPDRVNTEAFF
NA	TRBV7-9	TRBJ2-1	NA	TGTGCCAGCAGCTCCCCCCGGGACGGCGGTGAGCAGTTCTTC	CASSSPRDGGEQFF
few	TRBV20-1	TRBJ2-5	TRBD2	TGCAGTGCTAGAGATAGCGGGAGGGCCAGGGAGACCCAGTACTTC	CSARDSGRARETQYF
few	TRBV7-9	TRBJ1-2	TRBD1	TGTGCCAGCAGCCAGGGGGGACAGGAGGGGAACTATGGCTACACCTTC	CASSQGGQEGNYGYTF
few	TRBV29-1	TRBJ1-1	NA	TGCAGCGGGAAACAGTTGGCGAACACTGAAGCTTTCTTT	CSGKQLANTEAFF
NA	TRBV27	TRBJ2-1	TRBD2	TGTGCCAGCAGTGGCTGGACTAGCGGGGGGCAGGGTGAGCAGTTCTTC	CASSGWTSGGQGEQFF
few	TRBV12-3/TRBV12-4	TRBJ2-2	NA	TGTGCCAGCAGTTTAGAGGGGGGGGCCGGGGAGCTGTTTTTT	CASSLEGGAGELFF
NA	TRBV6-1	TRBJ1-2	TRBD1	TGTGCCAGCAGTGAAGGGAACAGGGGAAGAGGAGGTACCTTC	CASSEGNRGRGGTF
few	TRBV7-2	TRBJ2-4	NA	TGTGCCAGCAGCTCCTGGGACCGCAAAAACATTCAGTACTTC	CASSSWDRKNIQYF
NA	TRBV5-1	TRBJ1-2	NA	TGCGCCAGCAGTTACCACAGAGAAGGCTACACCTTC	CASSYHREGYTF
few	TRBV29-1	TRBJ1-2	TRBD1	TGCAGCGCCCGAGGGACAGCCACTAACTATGGCTACACCTTC	CSARGTATNYGYTF
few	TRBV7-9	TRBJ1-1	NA	TGTGCCAGCACGAAGGGGGTCGACACTGAAGCTTTCTTT	CASTKGVDTEAFF
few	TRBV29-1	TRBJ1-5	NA	TGCAGCGTTGCCAGGGACAATCAGCCCCAGCATTTT	CSVARDNQPQHF
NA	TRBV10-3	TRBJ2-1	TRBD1	TGTGCCATCAGTGGAAAGGGACAGGGAGTTCCCCAGTTCTTC	CAISGKGQGVPQFF
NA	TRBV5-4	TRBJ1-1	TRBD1	TGTGCCAGCAGCGGACAACAGGGGTCGGGGACTGAAGCTTTCTTT	CASSGQQGSGTEAFF
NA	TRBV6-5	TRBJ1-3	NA	TGTGCCAGCAGTTTAGGGCATGACTCTGGAAACACCATATATTTT	CASSLGHDSGNTIYF
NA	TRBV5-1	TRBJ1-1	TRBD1	TGCGCCAGCAGGCAGCAATCTACAGGGGTGGGTGAAGCTTTCTTT	CASRQQSTGVGEAFF
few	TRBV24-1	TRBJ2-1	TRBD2	TGTGCCACCAGTGCGTCGGGGGGGCCGGCGTCCTACAATGAGCAGTTCTTC	CATSASGGPASYNEQFF
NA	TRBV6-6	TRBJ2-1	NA	TGTGCCAGCAGTTACCCCTCGAGGGACAATGAGCAGTTCTTC	CASSYPSRDNEQFF
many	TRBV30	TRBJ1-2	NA	TGTGCCTGGAGCCAGTGGTCCGGGGAGGGCTACACCTTC	CAWSQWSGEGYTF
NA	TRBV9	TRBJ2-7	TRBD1	TGTGCCAGCAGTGAAGGGGACAGGTCCTACGAGCAGTACTTC	CASSEGDRSYEQYF
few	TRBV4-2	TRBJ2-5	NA	TGTGCCAGCAGCCAAGAGAAGGGTGGGGAGACCCAGTACTTC	CASSQEKGGETQYF
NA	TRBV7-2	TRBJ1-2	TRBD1	TGTGCCAGCAGCCGAACACCGGGACAGGGGGCGCTTGGCTACACCTTC	CASSRTPGQGALGYTF
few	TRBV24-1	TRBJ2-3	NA	TGTGCCACCACAAAGGGGGGGTCGAGCACAGATACGCAGTATTTT	CATTKGGSSTDTQYF
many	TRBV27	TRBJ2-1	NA	TGTGCCAGCAGTTTACTTGAACAGGGTAATGAGCAGTTCTTC	CASSLLEQGNEQFF
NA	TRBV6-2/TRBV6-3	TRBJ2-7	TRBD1	TGTGCCAGCAACCTACCGGGAGGACAGGGGACGACCTACGGTCTCGAGCAGTACTTC	CASNLPGGQGTTYGLEQYF
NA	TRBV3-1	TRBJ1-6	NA	TGTGCCAGCAGCCAAGACGGGGGGGCTGCTAATTCACCCCTCCACTTT	CASSQDGGAANSPLHF
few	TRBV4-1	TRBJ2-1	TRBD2	TGCGCCAGCAGCCGCCAGACTAGCATTCTGGCGTACAATGAGCAGTTCTTC	CASSRQTSILAYNEQFF
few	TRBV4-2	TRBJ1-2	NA	TGTGCCAGCAGCCAAGTGGCCCAGGACAGCATTTACGGCTACACCTTC	CASSQVAQDSIYGYTF
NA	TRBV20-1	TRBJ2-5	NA	TGCAGTGCTAGGCCTCCTCCACAGACTGACACCCAAGAGACCCAGTACTTC	CSARPPPQTDTQETQYF
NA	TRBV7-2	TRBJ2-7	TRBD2	TGTGCCAGCAGTAGGACGGGAGGCCAGATGTACGAGCAGTACTTC	CASSRTGGQMYEQYF